The 9 T cell receptor beta chains in this list originate from one sample, sequenced in a study of T cells in Graves' hyperthyroidism and ophthalmopathy (dated by TCRdb to the late 2010s). The protocol used for the library was multiplex PCR. Sequenced using an Illumina HiSeq 2000. The TCR beta CDR3 regions were amplified from the RNA transcripts. For the first round of RT-PCR on the TCR CDR3, the HTBI primer set was used together with the Qiagen OneStep RT-PCR kit. The public sequencing data were trimmed at Q25 with fastp and processed into clonotypes with MiXCR by TCRdb, which kept only in-frame beta chains. Each record represents a unique CDR3 protein, reported with the most common genes and DNA among its rows. The sample table lists 350,000 to 450,000 distinct CDR3 sequences, around 15% of them with a count of one. The leading ten clones occupy around 27% of the sample. Sequences were obtained from blood. These receptors all come from a man aged 45 to 65 with Graves' ophthalmopathy.

V is TRBV14 and J is TRBJ2-1; 12 bases map to TRBD2. V lost 4 bases to trimming and J lost 7 bases; unmatched junction nucleotides: 2. Germline CDR1 SGHDN, CDR2 FVKESK. The CDR3 is 14 residues long. The DNA for the CDR3 is TGTGCCAGCAGCCCGACTAGCGGGAGAAATGAGCAGTTCTTC. Translated: CASSPTSGRNEQFF.

This clonotype has a count of ten or more. The genes are TRBV9 and TRBJ2-1; 13 bases are a match to TRBD2. This CDR3 has 16 residues. Germline trimming cut 4 bases from V and 9 bases from J; bases unmatched to any gene: 10. Per the germline V gene, CDR1 is SGDLS and CDR2 is YYNGEE. CDR3 sequence reads: CASSRGTSGKFGEQFF. The CDR3 coding sequence is TGTGCCAGCAGCCGGGGGACTAGCGGGAAATTTGGTGAGCAGTTCTTC. Drawing the rest from reference TRBV9 and TRBJ2-1, the complete variable domain is DSGVTQTPKHLITATGQRVTLRCSPRSGDLSVYWYQQSLDQGLQFLIQYYNGEERAKGNILERFSAQQFPDLHSELNLSSLELGDSALYFCASSRGTSGKFGEQFFGPGTRLTVL.

This clonotype was observed many times. This chain links TRBV19 with TRBJ2-7, with a possible D match to TRBD1 (6 bases). V shed 6 bases and J shed 2 bases, with 17 bases lying between them. CDR1 and CDR2 (germline): LNHDA, SQIVND (reference sequence). The CDR3 spans 15 residues. The CDR3 DNA reads TGTGCCAGTAGCTTCCAAAATGGGGGCACCTACGAGCAGTACTTC. It encodes CASSFQNGGTYEQYF.

The CDR3 region is CASSPSVRTGRTEAFF. DNA of the CDR3: TGTGCCAGCAGCCCCTCAGTTAGGACGGGGAGGACTGAAGCTTTCTTT. J is TRBJ1-1 and V is TRBV7-3, with D hard to call. The CDR3 totals 16 residues. Trimming left V 5 bases short and J 5 bases short, with 21 bases between. Germline CDR1 is SGHTA and CDR2 is FQGTGA.

This clonotype has only a few counts. This sequence joins TRBV7-8 and TRBJ2-1; perhaps D is TRBD1 or TRBD2 (5 bases each). The CDR3 spans 12 residues. V dropped 1 base and J dropped 13 bases, with 11 bases sitting between them. Germline loops: CDR1 SGHVS, CDR2 FQNEAQ. CDR3 bases: TGTGCCAGCAGCTTAGGGGGGAGAACTCAGTTCTTC. Translation gives CASSLGGRTQFF.

This clonotype was seen once. This may be a read error, as it is one base from a much larger clone. The rearrangement joins TRBV5-1 to TRBJ2-1, with D unclear. The J call may be faulty, since TRBJ2-7 better matches the DNA end. Germline CDR1 SGHRS, CDR2 YFSETQ. The CDR3 totals 14 residues. CDR3 bases: TGCGCCAGTAGCCCCCCCCCACACTACAATGAGCAGTACTTC. It specifies CASSPPPHYNEQYF.

The chain is built from TRBV4-1 and TRBJ2-2, with 7 bases lining up with TRBD1. This CDR3 spans 15 amino acids. Germline CDR1 and CDR2: MGHRA and YSYEKL. V shed 0 bases, J shed 5 bases, and the junction held 3 bases outside the gene matches. The CDR3 is CASSQEQGRTGELFF. In nucleotides, the CDR3 is TGCGCCAGCAGCCAAGAACAGGGGCGTACCGGGGAGCTGTTTTTT.

There are many counts of this clonotype. The chain has TRBV3-1 and TRBJ2-3; D unresolved. The germline V and J ends were trimmed by 5 bases and 0 bases, with 24 bases remaining between them. Germline lookup yields CDR1 LGHDT and CDR2 YNNKEL (reference sequence). The CDR3 has 19 amino acids. Here the CDR3 DNA reads TGTGCCAGCAGCTCACTCTGGGATGGCGGCTCCCCAAGCACAGATACGCAGTATTTT. This codes for CASSSLWDGGSPSTDTQYF.

The table lists this clonotype with a few counts. The chain carries TRBV20-1 and TRBJ1-5; maybe TRBD1 (5 bases). Trimming removed 0 bases from V and 0 bases from J, with 21 bases in between. This CDR3 spans 19 amino acids. Looked up from germline, CDR1 is DFQATT and CDR2 is SNEGSKA (reference sequence). The CDR3, as DNA: TGCAGTGCTAGAGATTTCGGTAGGGGCGGGGGTAATAGCAATCAGCCCCAGCATTTT. Its protein product is CSARDFGRGGGNSNQPQHF.